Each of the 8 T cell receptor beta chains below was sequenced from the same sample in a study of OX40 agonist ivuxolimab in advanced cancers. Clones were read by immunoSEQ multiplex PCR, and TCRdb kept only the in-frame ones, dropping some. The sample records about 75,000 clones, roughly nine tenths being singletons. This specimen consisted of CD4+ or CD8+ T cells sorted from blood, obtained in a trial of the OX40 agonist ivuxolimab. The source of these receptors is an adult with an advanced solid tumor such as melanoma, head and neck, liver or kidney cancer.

The CDR3 sequence: CASSNKGLLNNEQFF. CDR3 DNA: TGTGCCAGCAGTAACAAGGGACTTCTCAACAATGAGCAGTTCTTC. The gene calls are TRBV28 and TRBJ2-1, with D perhaps matching TRBD2 (6 bases). The V end lost 5 bases, the J end lost 5 bases, and 16 bases lay between the germline ends. CDR1 and CDR2 from the germline V gene are MDHEN and SYDVKM. The CDR3 runs 15 residues.

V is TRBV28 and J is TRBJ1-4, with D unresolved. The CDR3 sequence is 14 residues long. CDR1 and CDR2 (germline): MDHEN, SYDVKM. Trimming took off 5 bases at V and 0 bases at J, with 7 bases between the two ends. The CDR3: CASSLDATNEKLFF. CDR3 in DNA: TGTGCCAGCAGTCTCGATGCAACTAATGAAAAACTGTTTTTT.

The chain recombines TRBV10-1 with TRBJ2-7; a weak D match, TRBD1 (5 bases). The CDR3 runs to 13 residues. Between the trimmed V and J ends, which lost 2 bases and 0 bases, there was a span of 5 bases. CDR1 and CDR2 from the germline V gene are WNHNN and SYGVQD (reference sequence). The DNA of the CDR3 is TGCGCCAGCAGTGAGGGACACTCCTACGAGCAGTACTTC. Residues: CASSEGHSYEQYF.

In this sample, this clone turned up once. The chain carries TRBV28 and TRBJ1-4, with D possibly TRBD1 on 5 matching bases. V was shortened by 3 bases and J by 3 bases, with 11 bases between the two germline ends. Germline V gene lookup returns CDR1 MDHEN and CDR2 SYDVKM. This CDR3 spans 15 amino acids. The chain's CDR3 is CASSLTGGANEKLFF. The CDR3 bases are TGTGCCAGCAGTTTGACCGGGGGGGCTAATGAAAAACTGTTTTTT.

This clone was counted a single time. The CDR3: CASSWTSPNEKLFF. CDR3 coding DNA: TGTGCCAGCAGTTGGACTTCTCCTAATGAAAAACTGTTTTTT. The rearrangement joins TRBV6-5 to TRBJ1-4, with D unresolved. Germline V CDR1 and CDR2: MNHEY, SVGAGI. CDR3 size: 14 residues. Trimming cost V 4 bases and J 3 bases, with 9 bases left between them.

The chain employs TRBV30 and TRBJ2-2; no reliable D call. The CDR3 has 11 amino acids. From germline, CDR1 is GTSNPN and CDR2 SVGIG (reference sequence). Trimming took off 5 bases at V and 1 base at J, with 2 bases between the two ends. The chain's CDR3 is CAWQNTGELFF. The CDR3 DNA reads TGTGCCTGGCAGAACACCGGGGAGCTGTTTTTT.

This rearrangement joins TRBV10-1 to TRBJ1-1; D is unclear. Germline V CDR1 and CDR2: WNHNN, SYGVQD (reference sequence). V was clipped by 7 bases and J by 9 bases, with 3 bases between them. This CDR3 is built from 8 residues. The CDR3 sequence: CASKKAFF. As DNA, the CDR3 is TGCGCCAGCAAAAAAGCTTTCTTT.

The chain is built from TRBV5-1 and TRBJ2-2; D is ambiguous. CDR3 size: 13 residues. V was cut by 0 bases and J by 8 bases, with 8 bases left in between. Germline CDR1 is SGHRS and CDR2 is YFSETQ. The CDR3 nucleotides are TGCGCCAGCAGCTTGGTGGGGATTGGGGAGCTGTTTTTT. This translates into CASSLVGIGELFF. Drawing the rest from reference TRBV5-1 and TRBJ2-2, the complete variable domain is KAGVTQTPRYLIKTRGQQVTLSCSPISGHRSVSWYQQTPGQGLQFLFEYFSETQRNKGNFPGRFSGRQFSNSRSEMNVSTLELGDSALYLCASSLVGIGELFFGEGSRLTVL.